The T cell receptor (beta chain) under discussion was sequenced for a study of T cell changes during pregnancy in multiple sclerosis. Profiling relied on immunoSEQ multiplex PCR, and the TCRdb table lists in-frame clones only, not all of them. The sample consists of some 30,000 clones, over 75% of them appearing once. The germline CDR1 and CDR2 sequences are MGHRA and YSYEKL. Trimming pared 2 bases from V and 2 bases from J, leaving 7 bases between. This CDR3 spans 13 amino acids. The chain is built from TRBV4-1 and TRBJ2-7; D not resolved. This TCR derives from a female donor with multiple sclerosis, enrolled in a pregnancy study. This specimen was CD8+ T cells from peripheral blood mononuclear cells, taken after pregnancy. CDR3 bases: TGCGCCAGCAGCCAAACAGAAACCTACGAGCAGTACTTC. It encodes CASSQTETYEQYF.